This TCR beta chain was retrieved from a study of cytomegalovirus exposure and HLA in healthy donors. Researchers ran the PCR with 60 Vbeta and 13 Jbeta primers. TCRdb keeps only in-frame clones here, not all; method: immunoSEQ multiplex PCR. The table has around 100,000 clones, 78% seen once. V dropped 4 bases and J dropped 0; count of bases not matched to a gene: 12. The CDR3 covers 19 residues. Germline lookup yields CDR1 SGHRS and CDR2 YFSETQ. Sequenced sample: PBMCs. The clonotype comes from a woman between 40 and 50 years old in good health and CMV-seronegative. V and J are TRBV5-1 and TRBJ2-1; 11 nucleotides line up with TRBD2. Here the CDR3 DNA reads TGCGCCAGCAGCCAACCGGGTCTAGCGGGAGGAAGCTCCTACAATGAGCAGTTCTTC. It yields the protein CASSQPGLAGGSSYNEQFF.